The T cell receptor (beta chain) described here comes from a study of CD8 T cells in Susac syndrome. Study conclusions and caveats: An acknowledgment was made by the study that its TCR sequencing and HLA analysis involved relatively few individuals.

With respect to this clonotype: Its target is unknown.

Random hexamers were used to reverse transcribe roughly 0.5 to 1 ug of RNA. Amplification of TCR beta CDR3 used immunoSEQ multiplex PCR across 54 Vbeta and 13 Jbeta. TCRdb reprocessed the immunoSEQ multiplex PCR reads with MiXCR, giving one entry per CDR3 protein. The data show more than 200,000 distinct CDR3 sequences, with 93% seen just once and less than 0.075% held by the top ten. The V and J ends lost 1 base and 0 bases respectively, with 9 bases between them. CDR1 is KGHSH and CDR2 is LQKENI in the germline V gene. The CDR3 consists of 16 residues. Sequenced: CD4+ T cells from PBMCs. The TCR sequence derives from a human donor with multiple sclerosis. The chain combines TRBV18 with TRBJ2-2, with D hard to call. The CDR3, as DNA: TGTGCCAGCTCACCACGGAGACAAACGAACACCGGGGAGCTGTTTTTT. As protein: CASSPRRQTNTGELFF.